Listed below are T cell receptor beta chains from one sample, sequenced in a study of T-cell memory formation after mild COVID-19. Via MiXCR, TCRdb re-called the 5' RACE reads, giving one row per CDR3 protein. The data contain 90,000 to 120,000 distinct CDR3 sequences, 14% of them seen just once; the ten biggest clones take up under 45%. The source material was PBMCs or a T cell subset sorted from them (not recorded which). These receptors all come from a man younger than 35 who had mild COVID-19 (a few samples of this study predate the infection). Cell type and time point are not known. The CDR3 runs from the conserved cysteine through the conserved F or W. Fields, in order: D gene, clone size, V gene, J gene, CDR3 DNA, CDR3 protein. D genes are given only for firm matches. The size of a clone is reported for some rows only, either as once, few or many, or as a class for expanded clones.

.,many,TRBV4-3,TRBJ2-6,TGCGCCAGCAGCCACCACTCGAGCTCTGGGGCCAACGTCCTGACTTTC,CASSHHSSSGANVLTF
.,.,TRBV1,TRBJ2-5,TGCACCAGCAGCCATCCGGGAAAAGAGACCCAGTACTTC,CTSSHPGKETQYF
.,.,TRBV5-5,TRBJ2-3,TGTGCCAGCAGCTTGCGGGAACCTAGCACAGATACGCAGTATTTT,CASSLREPSTDTQYF
.,.,TRBV7-9,TRBJ1-6,TGTGCCAGCAGCTTAGTAGGGAGCTCCTATAATTCACCCCTCCACTTT,CASSLVGSSYNSPLHF
TRBD2,.,TRBV7-2,TRBJ2-5,TGTGCCAGCAGCTTAGGGCTAGCGGGAGGGCGAGAGACCCAGTACTTC,CASSLGLAGGRETQYF
.,.,TRBV5-1,TRBJ2-3,TGCGCCAGCAGCCCTCCCTGGTTACGGACAGATACGCAGTATTTT,CASSPPWLRTDTQYF
TRBD2,.,TRBV7-3,TRBJ2-1,TGTGCCAGCAGTTCCCCTCTAGTAGCGGGGGGGCCCAATGAGCAGTTCTTC,CASSSPLVAGGPNEQFF
.,.,TRBV5-1,TRBJ2-1,TGCGCCAGCAGCTTGGCGGGGTTCAATGAGCAGTTCTTC,CASSLAGFNEQFF
TRBD1,few,TRBV5-1,TRBJ2-7,TGCGCCAGCAGCGCTACCGGGACAGGGATCCACGAGCAGTACTTC,CASSATGTGIHEQYF
.,.,TRBV6-2/TRBV6-3,TRBJ2-1,TGTGCCAGCAGTTCCTTTAGGGGACAGTTCTTC,CASSSFRGQFF
.,.,TRBV15,TRBJ2-3,TGTGCCACCAGCAGAGAGGGCTACCCGCTCGATACGCAGTATTTT,CATSREGYPLDTQYF
.,.,TRBV7-6,TRBJ1-5,TGTGCCAGCAGCCTTACCCCACAGGACCCCGGGACCCAGCATTTT,CASSLTPQDPGTQHF
.,.,TRBV6-5,TRBJ1-3,TGTGCCAGCAGTTACTCGAGGAACAGCATCCTTGTTGGAAACACCATATATTTT,CASSYSRNSILVGNTIYF
TRBD1,.,TRBV7-9,TRBJ2-7,TGTGCCAGCAGTCCACATGGACAGGGGGGCGACGAGCAGTACTTC,CASSPHGQGGDEQYF
TRBD1,.,TRBV24-1,TRBJ2-1,TGTGCCACCAGTGAAGAAGGGGGCGAGCTCCACAATGAGCAGTTCTTC,CATSEEGGELHNEQFF
TRBD2,.,TRBV4-1,TRBJ2-1,TGCGCCAGCACCCTTCGCGCGGGGGGGCGGCATGAGCAGTTCTTC,CASTLRAGGRHEQFF
.,.,TRBV7-2,TRBJ2-1,TGTGCCAGCAGCTCTGTAGGGGGGAATGAGCAGTTCTTC,CASSSVGGNEQFF
.,.,TRBV7-8,TRBJ1-1,TGTGCCAGCAGCCCCCAGGGCGAGGTGGACACTGAAGCTTTCTTT,CASSPQGEVDTEAFF
TRBD2,.,TRBV9,TRBJ2-5,TGTGCCAGCAGCGCAAGCGGGGCCAGGGAGACCCAGTACTTC,CASSASGARETQYF
.,.,TRBV7-9,TRBJ2-2,TGTACCAGCAGTGCCGGCGCTATCTTTACCGGGGAGCTGTTTTTT,CTSSAGAIFTGELFF
.,few,TRBV6-5,TRBJ2-1,TGTGCCAGCAAAACGGGAGGGGGCGCCTACAATGAGCAGTTCTTC,CASKTGGGAYNEQFF
.,few,TRBV19,TRBJ2-1,TGTGCCAGTAGTATGGAAGACAGGCCGAACAATGAGCAGTTCTTC,CASSMEDRPNNEQFF
.,few,TRBV29-1,TRBJ1-2,TGCAGCGTTGAAGGGGGGCAGGGGCTGGGTGGCTACACCTTC,CSVEGGQGLGGYTF
.,.,TRBV12-3/TRBV12-4,TRBJ1-3,TGTGCCAGCAGTCCCCCTTCCGGGTCCTCTGGAAACACCATATATTTT,CASSPPSGSSGNTIYF
.,.,TRBV29-1,TRBJ2-7,TGCAGCGCCCAGGACGGGTCCTACGAGCAGTACTTC,CSAQDGSYEQYF
TRBD2,.,TRBV3-1,TRBJ2-1,TGTGCCAGCAGCCCAGCGGGGGGGCGCTACAATGAGCAGTTCTTC,CASSPAGGRYNEQFF
.,many,TRBV29-1,TRBJ2-3,TGCAGCGTTGAAGGATGGACAGCCAGCACAGATACGCAGTATTTT,CSVEGWTASTDTQYF
.,few,TRBV4-3,TRBJ1-2,TGCGCCAGCAGCCAAGATGTAACCTTCGGGGAGGGCAACTATGGCTACACCTTC,CASSQDVTFGEGNYGYTF
.,few,TRBV5-1,TRBJ2-7,TGCGCCAGCAGCGACGCCGGGACAAGTATGTACGAGCAGTACTTC,CASSDAGTSMYEQYF
TRBD1,few,TRBV4-1,TRBJ2-5,TGCGCCAGCAGCCAACCGGGACAGGCCGAGACCCAGTACTTC,CASSQPGQAETQYF
.,few,TRBV10-3,TRBJ2-7,TGTGCCACCACAGGAACCTACGAGCAGTACTTC,CATTGTYEQYF
.,.,TRBV19,TRBJ2-2,TGTGCCAGTACATTTACCGGGGAGCTGTTTTTT,CASTFTGELFF
.,.,TRBV5-6,TRBJ1-1,TGTGCCAGCAGCGACGACACGAACACTGAAGCTTTCTTT,CASSDDTNTEAFF
.,.,TRBV21-1,TRBJ1-1,TGTGCCAGCAGCAAGGTCAGTGGCTCTAGGTTGACCTTT,CASSKVSGSRLTF
.,many,TRBV10-3,TRBJ2-2,TGTGCCATCAGTGAGTCCGTCGGTGATTGGGAGCTGTTTTTT,CAISESVGDWELFF
TRBD1,few,TRBV28,TRBJ1-5,TGTGCCAGCAGCCTGACAGGGGATCAGCCCCAGCATTTT,CASSLTGDQPQHF
.,few,TRBV6-2/TRBV6-3,TRBJ2-7,TGTGCCAGCAGTTACTCGACGGCAGGAGGCTACGAGCAGTACTTC,CASSYSTAGGYEQYF
.,few,TRBV12-3/TRBV12-4,TRBJ2-3,TGTGCCAGCATTCCCTCAGACTTGGTCACAGATACGCAGTATTTT,CASIPSDLVTDTQYF
TRBD1,few,TRBV7-3,TRBJ2-2,TGTGCCAGCAGCTCTACAGGGGGCGGCACCGGGGAGCTGTTTTTT,CASSSTGGGTGELFF
.,few,TRBV6-5,TRBJ1-1,TGTGCCAGCAGTTACCCCCCAGGGTCTGCGAACACTGAAGCTTTCTTT,CASSYPPGSANTEAFF
.,few,TRBV4-1,TRBJ1-3,TGCGCCAGCAGTCCTCAGGCGTCAGGCTCTGGAAACACCATATATTTT,CASSPQASGSGNTIYF
TRBD2,few,TRBV11-2,TRBJ2-3,TGTGCCAGCAGCCTCCCCGGGCGGGGGACAGATACGCAGTATTTT,CASSLPGRGTDTQYF
.,.,TRBV7-2,TRBJ2-1,TGTGCCAGCAGCTTCCAAGGCAGCCGCAATGAGCAGTTCTTC,CASSFQGSRNEQFF
.,.,TRBV7-9,TRBJ1-1,TGTGCCAGCAGCTCACCCCGGCGGGGGAAGAACACTGAAGCTTTCTTT,CASSSPRRGKNTEAFF
TRBD1,few,TRBV20-1,TRBJ1-1,TGCAGTGCTAGAGTTCCGGGACAGATGAACACTGAAGCTTTCTTT,CSARVPGQMNTEAFF
TRBD1,few,TRBV10-1,TRBJ2-7,TGCGCCAGCAGTGGTGAGGACAGGCACGAGCAGTACTTC,CASSGEDRHEQYF
.,once,TRBV27,TRBJ1-2,TGTGCCAGCAGTTCGTTCTGGGGGGACCGCTCGAATGGCTACACCTTC,CASSSFWGDRSNGYTF
.,.,TRBV7-7,TRBJ1-1,TGTGCCAGCAGCTTAAACCTCGGCCTTGAAGCTTTCTTT,CASSLNLGLEAFF
.,few,TRBV7-2,TRBJ2-2,TGTGCCAGCAGCTTAGAGGGAGTCACCGGGGAGCTGTTTTTT,CASSLEGVTGELFF
TRBD1,.,TRBV6-5,TRBJ1-2,TGTGCCAGCAGTTCCCTTGAATCGACAGGGGACGGCTACACCTTC,CASSSLESTGDGYTF
TRBD1,many,TRBV4-2,TRBJ1-5,TGTGCCAGCAGCTCACAGGGGGCTAGCAATCAGCCCCAGCATTTT,CASSSQGASNQPQHF
.,.,TRBV9,TRBJ1-2,TGTGCCAGCAGCCCCCACCGGGGGGGTTATGGCTACACCTTC,CASSPHRGGYGYTF
.,many,TRBV29-1,TRBJ2-1,TGCAGCGCAAAGACCGGGGATACCGAGCAGTTCTTC,CSAKTGDTEQFF
.,few,TRBV4-1,TRBJ1-1,TGCGCCAGCAGCCTGGAAGAGAACACTGAAGCTTTCTTT,CASSLEENTEAFF
.,many,TRBV12-3/TRBV12-4,TRBJ1-1,TGTGCCAGCAGTCCCCCGATCTACCGTCTTGGTGCTTTCTTT,CASSPPIYRLGAFF
.,few,TRBV5-1,TRBJ1-5,TGCGCCAGCAGCTTGATCCCCCGGGACACAAAATACCAGCCCCAGCATTTT,CASSLIPRDTKYQPQHF
TRBD1,few,TRBV6-6,TRBJ1-4,TGTGCCATACAGGGGATTGATGAAAAACTGTTTTTT,CAIQGIDEKLFF
.,many,TRBV29-1,TRBJ2-1,TGCAGCGGGGGGACCTCCGGCGATGAGCAGTTCTTC,CSGGTSGDEQFF